This TCR beta chain comes out of a study of cytomegalovirus exposure and HLA in healthy donors. The table lists this clone with a few counts. Germline CDR1 and CDR2: MDHEN and SYDVKM. Trimming cost V 4 bases and J 8 bases, with 17 bases left between them. The length of the CDR3 is 14 residues. This PCR relied on a set of 60 Vbeta primers and 13 Jbeta primers. Assay: immunoSEQ multiplex PCR; the TCRdb copy retains only in-frame clones and omits some. The table has about 120,000 clones, about 62% seen once. This clonotype originated in a woman between 35 and 50 years old in good health and CMV-seropositive. This chain connects TRBV28 to TRBJ1-2, with no clear D. The sequenced sample was PBMCs. The CDR3 reads CASSSIPYSNGYTF. The CDR3 coding sequence is TGTGCCAGCAGTTCTATTCCCTACAGTAACGGCTACACCTTC.